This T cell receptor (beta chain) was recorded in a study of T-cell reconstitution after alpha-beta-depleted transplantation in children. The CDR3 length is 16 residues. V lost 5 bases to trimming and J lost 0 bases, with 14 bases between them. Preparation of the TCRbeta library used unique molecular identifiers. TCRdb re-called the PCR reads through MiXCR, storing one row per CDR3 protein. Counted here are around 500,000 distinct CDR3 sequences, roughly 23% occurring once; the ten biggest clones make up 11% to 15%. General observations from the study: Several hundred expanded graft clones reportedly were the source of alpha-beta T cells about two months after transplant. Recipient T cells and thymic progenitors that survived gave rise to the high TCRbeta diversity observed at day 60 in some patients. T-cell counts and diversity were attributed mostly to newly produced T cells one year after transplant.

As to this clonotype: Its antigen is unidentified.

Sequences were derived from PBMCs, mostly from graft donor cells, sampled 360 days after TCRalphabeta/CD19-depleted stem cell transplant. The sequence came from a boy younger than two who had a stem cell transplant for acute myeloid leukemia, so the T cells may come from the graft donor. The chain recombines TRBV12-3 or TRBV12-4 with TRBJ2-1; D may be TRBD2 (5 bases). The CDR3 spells CASSPPLGSSYNEQFF. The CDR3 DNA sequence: TGTGCCAGCAGTCCGCCACTAGGTAGCTCCTACAATGAGCAGTTCTTC.